This T cell receptor (beta chain) was identified during a study of shared clonotypes between healthy human individuals. General study points: The study found roughly 5% of naive CD4 clonotypes shared across several donors.

This clone was detected ten times or more. The antigen remains undetermined. Sequencing used immunoSEQ multiplex PCR; TCRdb keeps in-frame clones, though not all of them. The sample holds about a million clones, 70% to 80% seen once. Trimming pared 6 bases from V and 1 base from J, leaving 7 bases between. CDR1 and CDR2 from the germline V gene are ENHRY and SYGVKD. The CDR3 totals 13 residues. This clonotype originated in a man aged 18 to 30 in good health. The chain uses TRBV10-3 and TRBJ1-3; D is unclear. Material: memory CD4+ T cells sorted from blood. Sample subset: CD45RA-negative fraction. The CDR3 region has the DNA TGTGCCATCAGGGAACCGTCTGGAAACACCATATATTTT. Protein product: CAIREPSGNTIYF.